Following are 21 T cell receptor beta chains from one sample sequenced in a study of T cell clonality in common variable immunodeficiency. Here immunoSEQ multiplex PCR was the method, and the copy in TCRdb shows in-frame clones only, minus some. This sample carries approximately 34,000 clones, none of them present only once. The sample consisted of peripheral blood mononuclear cells. Receptors were obtained from a person aged 18 to 75 in good health.

This clone was counted at least ten times. The observed sequence ends 3 residues before the CDR3 terminus, with the missing tail filled in from the germline J gene. The rearrangement uses TRBV5-5 and TRBJ1-6; the D gene is possibly TRBD1 (5 bases). V was cut by 0 bases and J by 8 bases, with 12 bases left in between. The CDR3 runs to 15 residues. CDR1 SGHKS and CDR2 YYEKEE come from the germline V gene (reference sequence). The CDR3: CASSLAGLGDSPLHF. Partial CDR3 DNA: TGTGCCAGCAGCTTGGCCGGACTAGGGGATTCACCC.

This clone was seen repeatedly, ten times or more. Coverage ceases 3 residues before the CDR3 finishes, and the germline J gene fills in the end. The rearrangement joins TRBV6-2 or TRBV6-3 to TRBJ2-7; D remains unclear. CDR3 size: 15 residues. Trimming cost V 0 bases and J 3 bases, with 12 bases left between them. Germline V lookup: CDR1 MNHEY, CDR2 SVGEGT. Incomplete CDR3 DNA: TGTGCCAGCAGTTACTCATTGAGTCTCGGCTACGAG. It specifies CASSYSLSLGYE. The complete CDR3 protein is CASSYSLSLGYEQYF.

On this clone: With the read ending 3 residues before the CDR3 end, the germline J gene is used to fill in that end. This chain uses TRBV6-4 with TRBJ1-2; possibly TRBD1 for D (6 bases). Germline CDR1 is MRHNA and CDR2 is SNTAGT. Trimming stripped 2 bases from V and 6 bases from J, with 13 bases between. This CDR3 region has 14 residues. CDR3 DNA (partial): TGTGCCAGCAGTGACACCGACAGGTTGCATGGC. The encoded protein is CASSDTDRLHG. The entire CDR3 protein is CASSDTDRLHGYTF.

Many counts were recorded for this clone. The read comes to an end 3 residues before the CDR3 does, leaving the germline J gene to fill in the end. The chain links TRBV5-4 to TRBJ2-3; D may be TRBD1 (6 bases). The V end lost 4 bases, the J end lost 2 bases, and 11 bases lay between the germline ends. The CDR3 sequence is 14 residues long. Looked up from germline, CDR1 is SGHNT and CDR2 is YYREEE (reference sequence). The sequenced CDR3 bases are TGTGCCAGCAGCCCACAGGGCAACACAGATACG. Encoded protein: CASSPQGNTDT. The whole CDR3 is CASSPQGNTDTQYF. Full variable domain (outside the CDR3, taken from reference TRBV5-4 and TRBJ2-3): ETGVTQSPTHLIKTRGQQVTLRCSSQSGHNTVSWYQQALGQGPQFIFQYYREEENGRGNFPPRFSGLQFPNYSSELNVNALELDDSALYLCASSPQGNTDTQYFGPGTRLTVL.

This clone was detected many times. The DNA ends 3 residues before the CDR3 does, and the rest of the CDR3 is filled in from the germline J gene. The chain carries TRBV12-3 or TRBV12-4 and TRBJ2-5, with D unresolved. The V and J ends lost 3 bases and 5 bases respectively, with 10 bases between them. The CDR3 is made up of 13 amino acids. Partial CDR3 DNA: TGTGCCAGCAGTTTGGGCGCCACCGAGACC. Protein sequence: CASSLGATET. The complete CDR3 reads CASSLGATETQYF.

This clone has at least ten counts. The read finishes 3 residues shy of the CDR3 end, and the germline J gene is used to complete it. V usage is TRBV2 and J usage is TRBJ1-2; 7 nucleotides line up with TRBD1. Losses at the gene ends were 6 bases for V and 7 bases for J; bases not matched to a gene: 8. The CDR3 extends over 13 amino acids. Per the germline V gene, CDR1 is SNHLY and CDR2 is FYNNEI. The part of the CDR3 DNA that was read is TGTGCCAGCAGCGCAGACAGGGTCCTTGGC. Protein sequence: CASSADRVLG. The full CDR3 reads CASSADRVLGYTF.

The sample holds many counts of this clone. The read ends 3 residues before the CDR3 terminus; that terminus is restored from the germline J gene. The chain uses TRBV30 and TRBJ1-2; the match to TRBD1 covers 8 bases. Trimming took 5 bases from V and 4 from J; bases not matched to a gene: 6. The CDR3 totals 13 residues. Germline CDR1 is GTSNPN and CDR2 is SVGIG (reference sequence). The sequenced part of the CDR3 DNA is TGTGCCTGGGCCCGGGACAGGTTCTATGGC. Amino acid sequence: CAWARDRFYG. The whole CDR3 protein is CAWARDRFYGYTF.

This clone has at least ten counts. From the germline J gene comes the end of the CDR3, since the read stops 3 residues before it. J is TRBJ1-5 and V is TRBV30; D is ambiguous. Germline CDR1 and CDR2: GTSNPN and SVGIG (reference sequence). The CDR3 loop spans 13 amino acids. V was shortened by 0 bases and J by 3 bases, with 6 bases between the two germline ends. The DNA read from the CDR3 is TGTGCCTGGAGTGTTAGGGCCAATCAGCCC. This encodes CAWSVRANQP. The entire CDR3 protein is CAWSVRANQPQHF.

This clone was counted many times. The CDR3 end is not reached by the read, which stops 3 residues before it; the germline J gene fills it in. V is TRBV7-2 and J is TRBJ1-2; D possibly corresponds to TRBD1 (6 bases). This CDR3 comprises 14 residues. Trimming took off 2 bases at V and 3 bases at J, with 10 bases between the two ends. Germline values: CDR1 SGHTA, CDR2 FQGNSA. CDR3 sequence: CASSLRGGYYGYTF. The sequenced CDR3 bases are TGTGCCAGCAGCTTAAGAGGGGGTTACTATGGC.

This clone was picked up many times. Germline is not matched at one junction end, which may reflect a read error. The read is 3 residues too short to cover the CDR3 end, so that end is filled in from the germline J gene. Other nucleotide sequences from this sample produce the same CDR3. The genes are TRBV30 and TRBJ1-1; D uncertain. In germline, CDR1 is GTSNPN, CDR2 SVGIG (reference sequence). The CDR3 runs to 14 residues. The sequenced part of the CDR3 DNA is TGCGCCTGGAGTGAGGCGGGCGGACGGGCTGAG. Protein: CAWSEAGGRAE. The complete CDR3 sequence is CAWSEAGGRAEAFF.

This clone was picked up many times. Partial CDR3 DNA: TGCGCCAGCAGCTCCGCCAAGTATCTCGGTAGCACAGATACG. Encoded protein: CASSSAKYLGSTDT. The complete CDR3 protein is CASSSAKYLGSTDTQYF. The V call is TRBV5-1, the J call TRBJ2-3; the D is unclear. The CDR3 end is not reached by the read, which stops 3 residues before it; the germline J gene fills it in. CDR3 length equals 17 residues. V was pared by 3 bases and J by 0 bases, with 17 bases between. CDR1 is SGHRS, CDR2 YFSETQ, per germline. Full variable domain (remainder filled in from reference TRBV5-1 and TRBJ2-3): KAGVTQTPRYLIKTRGQQVTLSCSPISGHRSVSWYQQTPGQGLQFLFEYFSETQRNKGNFPGRFSGRQFSNSRSEMNVSTLELGDSALYLCASSSAKYLGSTDTQYFGPGTRLTVL.

This clone has a count of ten or more. The CDR3 is cut off 3 residues early in the read; its end comes from the germline J gene. The V gene is TRBV18, the J gene TRBJ1-5, with a possible D match to TRBD1 (5 bases). CDR1 is KGHSH and CDR2 is LQKENI in the germline V gene. V was clipped by 3 bases and J by 7 bases, with 19 bases between them. The CDR3 loop spans 16 amino acids. The CDR3 here is CASSPQEGGVGQPQHF. The DNA read from the CDR3 is TGTGCCAGCTCACCGCAGGAAGGAGGGGTAGGCCAGCCC. Supplemented by reference TRBV18 and TRBJ1-5, the full variable domain reads NAGVMQNPRHLVRRRGQEARLRCSPMKGHSHVYWYRQLPEEGLKFMVYLQKENIIDESGMPKERFSAEFPKEGPSILRIQQVVRGDSAAYFCASSPQEGGVGQPQHFGDGTRLSIL.

At least ten counts were recorded for this clone. With the read ending 3 residues before the CDR3 end, the germline J gene is used to fill in that end. The chain recombines TRBV7-6 with TRBJ2-3; possible D gene TRBD2, 5 bases. This CDR3 is 15 amino acids long. The ends were cut back, 3 bases at V and 7 bases at J, with 17 bases in the middle. CDR1 and CDR2 from the germline V gene are SGHVS and FNYEAQ. The CDR3 region is CASSFGTGEGYTQYF. Incomplete CDR3 DNA: TGTGCCAGCAGCTTCGGAACCGGGGAAGGATATACG.

This clone turned up a few times. Coverage ceases 3 residues before the CDR3 finishes, and the germline J gene fills in the end. V gene TRBV2 combines with J gene TRBJ1-5, with D tentatively TRBD1 (6 bases). Germline CDR1 SNHLY, CDR2 FYNNEI. V dropped 4 bases and J dropped 1 base, with 14 bases sitting between them. This CDR3 contains 16 residues. Here the CDR3 reads CASSVEQGRSNQPQHF. Partial CDR3 DNA: TGTGCCAGCAGTGTTGAACAGGGCAGAAGCAATCAGCCC.

This clone was counted at least ten times. The CDR3 end lies 3 residues beyond the end of the read and is filled in from the germline J gene. The gene calls are TRBV10-3 and TRBJ1-3; D perhaps matches TRBD1 (5 bases). Trimming took off 5 bases at V and 2 bases at J, with 13 bases between the two ends. Germline loops: CDR1 ENHRY, CDR2 SYGVKD. The CDR3 length is 15 residues. The CDR3 region is CAISRQQGAGNTIYF. The sequenced CDR3 bases are TGTGCCATCAGTCGGCAGCAGGGAGCTGGAAACACC.

Sample share makes this clone medium-sized. The DNA ends 3 residues before the CDR3 does, and the rest of the CDR3 is filled in from the germline J gene. V gene TRBV20-1 combines with J gene TRBJ2-2; 7 nucleotides agree with TRBD2. Germline V lookup: CDR1 DFQATT, CDR2 SNEGSKA (reference sequence). The V and J ends lost 2 bases and 1 base, in that order; junction bases with no gene match: 7. This CDR3 comprises 16 residues. CDR3 bases read: TGCAGTGCTAGACAACCTGGGACTAAGAACACCGGGGAG. The encoded protein is CSARQPGTKNTGE. The whole CDR3 sequence is CSARQPGTKNTGELFF.

This clone was seen at least ten times. The read terminates 3 residues ahead of where the CDR3 ends, so the germline J gene completes it. V and J are TRBV20-1 and TRBJ2-2, with TRBD1 identical over 9 bases. Germline assignment: CDR1 DFQATT and CDR2 SNEGSKA (reference sequence). The CDR3 has 17 residues. The J segment lost 9 bases and the V segment lost 3 bases, leaving 17 bases of the junction unmatched. The CDR3 DNA, read in part, is TGCAGTGCTAGCCCCCCACCGGGACAGGGTTTAAGCCGGGAG. It yields the protein CSASPPPGQGLSRE. The CDR3 in its entirety is CSASPPPGQGLSRELFF.

In this sample, this clone turned up many times. The sequence runs out 3 residues before the end of the CDR3; the remainder is reconstructed from the germline J gene. The chain joins TRBV30 to TRBJ2-5; the match to TRBD1 covers 8 bases. CDR3 length: 15 residues. Germline V CDR1 and CDR2: GTSNPN, SVGIG (reference sequence). With V trimmed by 4 bases and J by 1 base, 8 bases remained unmatched. The covered CDR3 bases are TGTGCCTGGACACAGGGGGTTACCTTCCAAGAGACC. This gives the protein CAWTQGVTFQET. The whole CDR3 sequence is CAWTQGVTFQETQYF.

This clone appeared many times. The DNA ends 3 residues before the CDR3 does, and the rest of the CDR3 is filled in from the germline J gene. The chain has TRBV19 and TRBJ2-7; TRBD2 agrees at 10 bases. Germline values: CDR1 LNHDA, CDR2 SQIVND (reference sequence). The length of the CDR3 is 13 residues. V was clipped by 5 bases and J by 6 bases; unmatched bases: 4. The chain's CDR3 is CASSGSGRREQYF. The covered CDR3 bases are TGTGCCAGTAGTGGTAGCGGGAGGCGCGAG.

At least ten counts were recorded for this clone. The CDR3 end lies 3 residues beyond the end of the read and is filled in from the germline J gene. The rearrangement uses TRBV10-1 and TRBJ2-2; D not certain. The CDR3 covers 14 residues. Germline V gene sequence: CDR1 WNHNN, CDR2 SYGVQD (reference sequence). V shed 0 bases and J shed 5 bases, with 7 bases lying between them. CDR3 DNA, as far as it was read: TGCGCCAGCAGTGAGTCGTCCGGGACCGGGGAG. Its translation: CASSESSGTGE. The full CDR3 is CASSESSGTGELFF.

This clone was observed at least ten times. Read sequence stops 3 residues before the CDR3 end, and the germline J gene provides the missing end. The chain is built from TRBV6-2 or TRBV6-3 and TRBJ2-7; 9 nucleotides align to TRBD2. After removal of 5 bases from V and 3 bases from J, the junction contained 8 bases not matched to a gene. Germline V gene data show CDR1 as MNHEY and CDR2 as SVGEGT. CDR3 length: 15 residues. This chain's CDR3 is CASSAFSGSIYEQYF. The CDR3 bases that were read are TGTGCCAGCAGTGCCTTTAGCGGGAGTATCTACGAG.